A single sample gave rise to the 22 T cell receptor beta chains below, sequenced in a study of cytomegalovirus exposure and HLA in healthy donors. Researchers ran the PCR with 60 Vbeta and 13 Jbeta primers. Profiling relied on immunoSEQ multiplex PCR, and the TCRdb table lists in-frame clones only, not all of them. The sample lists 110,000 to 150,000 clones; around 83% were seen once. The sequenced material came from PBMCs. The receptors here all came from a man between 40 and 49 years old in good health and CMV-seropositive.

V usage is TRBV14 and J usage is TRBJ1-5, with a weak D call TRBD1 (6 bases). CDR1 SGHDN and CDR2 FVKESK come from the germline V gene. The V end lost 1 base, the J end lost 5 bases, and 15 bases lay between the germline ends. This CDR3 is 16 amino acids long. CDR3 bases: TGTGCCAGCAGCCAAGGGATACAGGGTAGGCATCAGCCCCAGCATTTT. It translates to CASSQGIQGRHQPQHF.

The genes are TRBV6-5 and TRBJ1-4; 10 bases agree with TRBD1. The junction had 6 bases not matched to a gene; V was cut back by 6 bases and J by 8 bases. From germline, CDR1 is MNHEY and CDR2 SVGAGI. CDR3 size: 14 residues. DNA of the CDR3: TGTGCCAGCAGGTCGGGACAGGGGATCGAAAAACTGTTTTTT. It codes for CASRSGQGIEKLFF.

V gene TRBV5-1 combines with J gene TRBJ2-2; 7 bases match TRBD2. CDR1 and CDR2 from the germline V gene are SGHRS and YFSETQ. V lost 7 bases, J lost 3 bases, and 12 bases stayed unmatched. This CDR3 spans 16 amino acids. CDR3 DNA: TGCGCCAGCGGACCTCGCGGGAGCTCGTACACCGGGGAGCTGTTTTTT. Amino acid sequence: CASGPRGSSYTGELFF.

The DNA for the CDR3 is TGTGCCAGCAGCCAAGAATATGGGAGCGGGCGGTTCTTC. As protein: CASSQEYGSGRFF. The V gene is TRBV14, the J gene TRBJ2-1; D perhaps matches TRBD2 (6 bases). V was trimmed by 0 bases and J by 15 bases, leaving 15 bases between them. Germline V gene data show CDR1 as SGHDN and CDR2 as FVKESK. The CDR3 loop spans 13 amino acids.

CDR3 in amino acids: CASSPDPGGPYEQYF. The DNA of the CDR3 is TGTGCCAGCAGCCCAGACCCGGGAGGGCCCTACGAGCAGTACTTC. The rearrangement links TRBV7-2 to TRBJ2-7; TRBD2 aligns across 8 bases. CDR1 and CDR2 from the germline V gene are SGHTA and FQGNSA. The CDR3 totals 15 residues. The V and J ends lost 5 bases and 2 bases, in that order; junction bases with no gene match: 8.

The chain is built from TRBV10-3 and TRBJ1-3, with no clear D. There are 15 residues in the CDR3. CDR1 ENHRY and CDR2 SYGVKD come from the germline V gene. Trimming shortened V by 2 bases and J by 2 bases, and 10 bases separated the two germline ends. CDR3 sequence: CAISEHMRAGNTIYF. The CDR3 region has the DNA TGTGCCATCAGTGAGCATATGAGGGCTGGAAACACCATATATTTT.

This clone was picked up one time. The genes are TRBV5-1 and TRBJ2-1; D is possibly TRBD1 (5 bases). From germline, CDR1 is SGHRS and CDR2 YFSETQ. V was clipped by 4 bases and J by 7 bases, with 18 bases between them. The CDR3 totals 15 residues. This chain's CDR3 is CASSPQGPHQNEQFF. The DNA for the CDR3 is TGCGCCAGCAGCCCGCAGGGCCCGCACCAAAATGAGCAGTTCTTC.

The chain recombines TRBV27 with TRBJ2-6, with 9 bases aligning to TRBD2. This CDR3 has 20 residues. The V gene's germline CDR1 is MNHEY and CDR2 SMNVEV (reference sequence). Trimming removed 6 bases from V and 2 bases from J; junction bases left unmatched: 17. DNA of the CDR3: TGTGCCAGCAGGCCCCCCAGCGGGAGGAAAGAGGGGCCTGGGGCCAACGTCCTGACTTTC. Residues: CASRPPSGRKEGPGANVLTF.

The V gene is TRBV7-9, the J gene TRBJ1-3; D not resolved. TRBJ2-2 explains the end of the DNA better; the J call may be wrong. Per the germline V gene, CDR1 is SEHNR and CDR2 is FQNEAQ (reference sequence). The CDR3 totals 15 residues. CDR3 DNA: TGTGCCAGCAGCTTACAGGATCAGAACACCGGGGAGCTGTTTTTT. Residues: CASSLQDQNTGELFF.

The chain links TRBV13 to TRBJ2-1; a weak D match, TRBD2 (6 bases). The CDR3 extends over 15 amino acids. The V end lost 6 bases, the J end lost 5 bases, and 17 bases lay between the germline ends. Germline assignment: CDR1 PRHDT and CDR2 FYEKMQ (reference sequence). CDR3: CASRDRGSGNNEQFF. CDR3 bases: TGTGCCAGCAGAGATCGGGGTAGCGGAAACAATGAGCAGTTCTTC. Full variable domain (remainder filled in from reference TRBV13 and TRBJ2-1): AAGVIQSPRHLIKEKRETATLKCYPIPRHDTVYWYQQGPGQDPQFLISFYEKMQSDKGSIPDRFSAQQFSDYHSELNMSSLELGDSALYFCASRDRGSGNNEQFFGPGTRLTVL.

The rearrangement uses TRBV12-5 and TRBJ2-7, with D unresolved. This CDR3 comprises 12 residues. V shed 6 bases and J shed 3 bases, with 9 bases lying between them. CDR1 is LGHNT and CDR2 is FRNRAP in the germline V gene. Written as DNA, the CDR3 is TGTGCTAGTGGAAAGCAATTCTACGAGCAGTACTTC. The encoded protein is CASGKQFYEQYF.

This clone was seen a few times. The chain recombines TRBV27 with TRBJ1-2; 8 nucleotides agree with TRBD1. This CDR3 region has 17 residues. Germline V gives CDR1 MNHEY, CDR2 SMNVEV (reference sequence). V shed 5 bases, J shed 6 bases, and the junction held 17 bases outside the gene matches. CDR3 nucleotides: TGTGCCAGCAGTCTCCGACAGGGGATCACCCTTTATGATGGCTACACCTTC. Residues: CASSLRQGITLYDGYTF.

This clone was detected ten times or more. CDR3 residues: CASSLSSGTEAFF. CDR3 bases: TGTGCCAGCAGCTTGAGCAGCGGCACTGAAGCTTTCTTT. The chain links TRBV5-8 to TRBJ1-1, with D unresolved. Germline-derived CDR1 and CDR2 are SGHTS and YDEGEE. This CDR3 has 13 residues. V lost 1 base and J 4 bases, leaving 8 bases between the germline ends.

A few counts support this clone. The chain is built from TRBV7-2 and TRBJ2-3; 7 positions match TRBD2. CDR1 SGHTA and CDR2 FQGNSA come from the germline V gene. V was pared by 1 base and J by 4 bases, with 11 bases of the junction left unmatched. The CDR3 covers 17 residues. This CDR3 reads CASSLVRSAGVADTQYF. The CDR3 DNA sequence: TGTGCCAGCAGCTTAGTGCGGTCCGCGGGGGTTGCAGATACGCAGTATTTT.

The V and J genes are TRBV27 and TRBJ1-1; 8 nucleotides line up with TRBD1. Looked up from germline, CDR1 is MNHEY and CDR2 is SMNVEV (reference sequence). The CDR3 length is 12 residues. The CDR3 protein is CGHRGSGTEAFF. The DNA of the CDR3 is TGTGGCCACAGGGGGTCGGGCACTGAAGCTTTCTTT.

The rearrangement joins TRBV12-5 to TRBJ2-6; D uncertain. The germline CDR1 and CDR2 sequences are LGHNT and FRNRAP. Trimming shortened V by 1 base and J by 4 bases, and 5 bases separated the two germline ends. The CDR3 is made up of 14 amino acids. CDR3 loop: CASGLGQGANVLTF. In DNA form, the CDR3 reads TGTGCTAGTGGTTTGGGTCAGGGGGCCAACGTCCTGACTTTC. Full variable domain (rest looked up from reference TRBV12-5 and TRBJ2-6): DARVTQTPRHKVTEMGQEVTMRCQPILGHNTVFWYRQTMMQGLELLAYFRNRAPLDDSGMPKDRFSAEMPDATLATLKIQPSEPRDSAVYFCASGLGQGANVLTFGAGSRLTVL.

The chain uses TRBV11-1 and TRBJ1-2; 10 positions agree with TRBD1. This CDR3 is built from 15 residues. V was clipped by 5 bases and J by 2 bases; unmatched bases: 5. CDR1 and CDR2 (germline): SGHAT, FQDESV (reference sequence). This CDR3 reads CASSPWTGGNYGYTF. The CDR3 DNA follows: TGTGCCAGCAGCCCCTGGACAGGGGGAAACTATGGCTACACCTTC.

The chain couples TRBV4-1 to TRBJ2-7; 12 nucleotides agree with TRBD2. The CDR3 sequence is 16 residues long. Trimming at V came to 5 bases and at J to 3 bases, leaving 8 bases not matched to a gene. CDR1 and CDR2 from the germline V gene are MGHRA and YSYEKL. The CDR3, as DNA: TGCGCCAGCAGCTTAACGGCTAGCGGGGGGGTCTACGAGCAGTACTTC. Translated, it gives CASSLTASGGVYEQYF.

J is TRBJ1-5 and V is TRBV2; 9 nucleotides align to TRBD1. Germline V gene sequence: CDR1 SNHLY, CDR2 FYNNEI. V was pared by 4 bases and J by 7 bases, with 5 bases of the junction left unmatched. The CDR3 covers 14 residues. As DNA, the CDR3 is TGTGCCAGCAGTGGGACAGGGGCACGACAGCCCCAGCATTTT. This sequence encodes CASSGTGARQPQHF. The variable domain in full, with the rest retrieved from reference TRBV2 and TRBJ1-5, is EPEVTQTPSHQVTQMGQEVILRCVPISNHLYFYWYRQILGQKVEFLVSFYNNEISEKSEIFDDQFSVERPDGSNFTLKIRSTKLEDSAMYFCASSGTGARQPQHFGDGTRLSIL.

CDR3 nucleotide sequence: TGCAGCGTTGAGGGGGGGGGATATGGCTACACCTTC. It yields the protein CSVEGGGYGYTF. The chain has TRBV29-1 and TRBJ1-2; the D gene is possibly TRBD1 (5 bases). The length of the CDR3 is 12 residues. Between the trimmed V and J ends, which lost 3 bases and 5 bases, there was a span of 10 bases. The germline V gene has CDR1 SQVTM and CDR2 ANQGSEA.

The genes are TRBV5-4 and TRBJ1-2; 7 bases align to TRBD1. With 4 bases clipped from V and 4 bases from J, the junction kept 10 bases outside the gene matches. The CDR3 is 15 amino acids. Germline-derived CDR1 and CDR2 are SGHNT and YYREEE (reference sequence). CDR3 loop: CASSPDRRWGYGYTF. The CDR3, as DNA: TGTGCCAGCAGCCCGGACAGGCGGTGGGGCTATGGCTACACCTTC.

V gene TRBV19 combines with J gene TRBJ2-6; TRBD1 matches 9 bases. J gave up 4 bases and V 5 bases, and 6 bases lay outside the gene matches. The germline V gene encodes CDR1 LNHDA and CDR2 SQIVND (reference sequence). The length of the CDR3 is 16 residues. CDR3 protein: CASSAGTGQGANVLTF. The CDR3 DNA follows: TGTGCCAGTAGTGCCGGGACAGGGCAAGGGGCCAACGTCCTGACTTTC.